This T cell receptor (beta chain) was documented in a study of T cells expressing NK-cell markers. Study details: The study sequenced eight donors, seven HCMV-seropositive and one seronegative.

There are 12 residues in the CDR3. CDR1 and CDR2 from the germline V gene are SEHNR and FQNEAQ (reference sequence). Worth noting for this clonotype: Its antigen is not known.

TCRdb re-called the 5' RACE reads and catalogs CDR3 proteins one per entry, DNA excluded. With some 110,000 distinct CDR3 sequences in the sample, the ten largest clones hold approximately 18%. Study results and caveats: Specificity for HCMV among expanded NKG2C+ T cell clones was not established.

The sequenced sample was blood T cells: a sorted CD56 or NKG2C T cell subset, CD4+ or CD8+ T cells, or bulk PBMC T cells (not recorded which). The J gene is TRBJ1-2, the V gene TRBV7-9. This TCR was sampled from a woman between 18 and 70 years old in good health. CDR3: CASSFSDYGYTF.